A selection of T cell receptor beta chains follows, all from one sample in a study of blood T cell repertoires in COVID-19. Sequenced by immunoSEQ multiplex PCR; TCRdb stores in-frame clones only, minus some. The sample consists of about 240,000 clones, just under 85% of them appearing once. The specimen sequenced was peripheral blood. These receptors were collected from a woman older than 75 with acute or convalescent COVID-19. CDR3s include the opening cysteine and the closing phenylalanine or tryptophan. The D gene is left open where the match is weak. Some rows mark clone size as missing; the rest say once, few, many or name a class of expanded clone.

abundance	v_gene	j_gene	d_gene	CDR3aa	CDR3nt
NA	TRBV6-1	TRBJ1-4	NA	CASSERVWNEKLFF	TGTGCCAGCAGTGAACGCGTCTGGAATGAAAAACTGTTTTTT
NA	TRBV5-1	TRBJ2-6	NA	CASSLGVTGYSSGANVLTF	TGCGCCAGCAGCTTGGGCGTGACAGGATATAGCTCTGGGGCCAACGTCCTGACTTTC
NA	TRBV2	TRBJ2-7	NA	CASGQGGGYEQYF	TGTGCCAGCGGACAGGGCGGGGGATACGAGCAGTACTTC
NA	TRBV12-3/TRBV12-4	TRBJ2-1	NA	CASSFVNEQFF	TGTGCCAGCAGTTTCGTGAATGAGCAGTTCTTC
NA	TRBV29-1	TRBJ2-1	TRBD1	CSVEGTAYNEQFF	TGCAGCGTTGAGGGGACAGCGTACAATGAGCAGTTCTTC
NA	TRBV28	TRBJ1-1	NA	CASRPQGTNTEAFF	TGTGCCAGCAGACCACAGGGCACGAACACTGAAGCTTTCTTT
many	TRBV29-1	TRBJ1-6	NA	CSARQAMDSPLHF	TGCAGCGCTCGACAGGCCATGGATTCACCCCTCCACTTT
NA	TRBV25-1	TRBJ1-5	NA	CASSEGHQPQHF	TGTGCCAGCAGTGAGGGCCATCAGCCCCAGCATTTT
NA	TRBV27	TRBJ2-3	TRBD1	CASSAQGPLGDTQYF	TGTGCCAGCAGTGCACAGGGGCCGTTGGGAGATACGCAGTATTTT
NA	TRBV29-1	TRBJ2-7	NA	CSVEDLGGQYF	TGCAGCGTTGAAGATTTAGGGGGGCAGTACTTC
NA	TRBV7-2	TRBJ1-3	NA	CASSGTFSGNTIYF	TGTGCCAGCAGTGGGACATTCTCTGGAAACACCATATATTTT
NA	TRBV6-5	TRBJ1-4	NA	CASTGGFGAEKLFF	TGTGCCAGCACCGGGGGATTCGGAGCAGAAAAACTGTTTTTT
NA	TRBV28	TRBJ1-5	NA	CASRPGGDNQPQHF	TGTGCCAGCAGACCTGGGGGGGATAATCAGCCCCAGCATTTT
NA	TRBV6-1	TRBJ2-7	NA	CASSVLRTNIAYEQYF	TGTGCCAGCAGTGTGCTGCGGACAAACATAGCCTACGAGCAGTACTTC
NA	TRBV6-5	TRBJ2-1	NA	CASSDNQGFNEQFF	TGTGCCAGCAGCGACAACCAGGGGTTCAATGAGCAGTTCTTC
NA	TRBV2	TRBJ1-6	NA	CASSEQRALEGAPLHF	TGTGCCAGCAGTGAACAAAGGGCCCTCGAAGGGGCACCCCTCCACTTT
NA	TRBV7-8	TRBJ2-7	NA	CASSLYTGPYEQYF	TGTGCCAGCAGCTTATACACAGGACCCTACGAGCAGTACTTC
NA	TRBV3-1/TRBV3-2	TRBJ1-4	NA	CASSQDRGEKLFF	TGTGCCAGCAGCCAAGATAGGGGCGAAAAACTGTTTTTT
NA	TRBV19	TRBJ2-4	NA	CASSPRVKNIQYF	TGTGCCAGTAGTCCCAGGGTCAAAAACATTCAGTACTTC
once	TRBV5-1	TRBJ2-7	TRBD1	CASSLQGAGYEQYF	TGCGCCAGCAGCTTACAGGGGGCGGGGTACGAGCAGTACTTC
once	TRBV27	TRBJ2-1	NA	CASSLNGIRLNEQFF	TGTGCCAGCAGTTTAAACGGGATCCGACTTAATGAGCAGTTCTTC
few	TRBV7-9	TRBJ2-5	TRBD1	CASSLGQGDQETQYF	TGTGCCAGCAGCTTAGGACAGGGGGACCAAGAGACCCAGTACTTC
NA	TRBV20-1	TRBJ1-1	NA	CSASGQLNTEAFF	TGCAGTGCTAGTGGACAGCTGAACACTGAAGCTTTCTTT
NA	TRBV24-1	TRBJ2-1	TRBD1	CATSASGQGSYNEQFF	TGTGCCACCAGTGCCTCGGGACAGGGCTCCTACAATGAGCAGTTCTTC
NA	TRBV18	TRBJ2-6	NA	CASTFSPAGANVLTF	TGTGCCAGCACCTTTTCGCCAGCTGGGGCCAACGTCCTGACTTTC
NA	TRBV5-1	TRBJ2-3	NA	CASSWGFGQTTDTQYF	TGCGCCAGCAGCTGGGGGTTTGGACAGACCACAGATACGCAGTATTTT
NA	TRBV7-6	TRBJ2-2	NA	CASSLGGLLKNTGELFF	TGTGCCAGCAGCTTAGGAGGACTACTGAAGAACACCGGGGAGCTGTTTTTT
NA	TRBV27	TRBJ1-5	NA	CASSLSRDIGKGPQHF	TGTGCCAGCAGTTTATCCCGGGACATAGGCAAAGGTCCCCAGCATTTT
NA	TRBV6-5	TRBJ1-6	NA	CASSYGSHNYNSPLHF	TGTGCCAGCAGTTACGGGAGCCACAACTATAATTCACCCCTCCACTTT
once	TRBV10-3	TRBJ1-1	TRBD1	CAHGQGASDTEAFF	TGTGCCCACGGACAGGGGGCGTCGGACACTGAAGCTTTCTTT
once	TRBV11-3	TRBJ2-3	NA	CASSARTTSSTDTQYF	TGTGCCAGCAGCGCCAGGACTACCTCTAGCACAGATACGCAGTATTTT
NA	TRBV3-1/TRBV3-2	TRBJ1-1	TRBD1	CASSQIPPWDRDTEAFF	TGTGCCAGCAGCCAAATACCCCCCTGGGACAGAGACACTGAAGCTTTCTTT
NA	TRBV7-3	TRBJ1-1	NA	CASSFDRDTEAFF	TGTGCCAGCAGCTTTGATAGAGACACTGAAGCTTTCTTT
NA	TRBV11-2	TRBJ1-2	TRBD1	CASSLRTGTGNNYGYTF	TGTGCCAGCAGCCTACGAACCGGGACAGGAAACAACTATGGCTACACCTTC
NA	TRBV7-8	TRBJ2-2	TRBD2	CASSLLAGVAGELFF	TGTGCCAGCAGCTTATTAGCGGGTGTCGCCGGGGAGCTGTTTTTT
NA	TRBV27	TRBJ1-3	NA	CASSLQRSGNTIYF	TGTGCCAGCAGTTTACAGCGGTCTGGAAACACCATATATTTT
NA	TRBV5-1	TRBJ1-4	NA	CASSREGREDEKLFF	TGCGCCAGCAGCAGGGAGGGCAGGGAGGATGAAAAACTGTTTTTT
NA	TRBV12-3/TRBV12-4	TRBJ1-3	TRBD1	CASSPRGWDVYF	TGTGCCAGCAGCCCCAGGGGGTGGGACGTCTATTTT
NA	TRBV19	TRBJ2-2	NA	CASTRSSLPTGELFF	TGTGCCTCCACTAGGAGCTCACTCCCCACCGGGGAGCTGTTTTTT
NA	TRBV7-3	TRBJ2-1	NA	CASSLYEGVLYNEQFF	TGTGCCAGCAGCTTATACGAGGGGGTTCTTTACAATGAGCAGTTCTTC
NA	TRBV20-1	TRBJ1-1	NA	CSGGDDTEAFF	TGCAGTGGGGGGGATGACACTGAAGCTTTCTTT
NA	TRBV28	TRBJ1-1	NA	CASSWGEGLNTEAFF	TGTGCCAGCAGTTGGGGTGAGGGTCTAAACACTGAAGCTTTCTTT
NA	TRBV18	TRBJ1-1	NA	CASSPEVAGEAFF	TGTGCCAGCTCACCAGAGGTGGCAGGGGAAGCTTTCTTT
NA	TRBV12-3/TRBV12-4	TRBJ2-5	NA	CASSSPAGTQYF	TGTGCCAGCAGTTCGCCAGCAGGGACCCAGTACTTC
NA	TRBV3-1/TRBV3-2	TRBJ2-7	TRBD1	CASSRDRVDEQYF	TGTGCCAGCAGCCGGGACAGGGTCGACGAGCAGTACTTC
NA	TRBV19	TRBJ1-4	TRBD1	CASSSPGQGGEKLFF	TGTGCCAGTAGCTCCCCGGGCCAGGGGGGTGAAAAACTGTTTTTT
NA	TRBV9	TRBJ1-5	NA	CASSVANNQPQHF	TGTGCCAGCAGCGTGGCCAACAATCAGCCCCAGCATTTT
NA	TRBV5-1	TRBJ2-5	TRBD2	CASSLTSATSQYF	TGCGCCAGCAGCTTGACTAGCGCGACTTCCCAGTACTTC
once	TRBV6-5	TRBJ2-3	NA	CASTSTDTQYF	TGTGCCAGCACCTCCACAGATACGCAGTATTTT
NA	TRBV18	TRBJ2-4	NA	CASSPTKAKNIQYF	TGTGCCAGCTCACCAACAAAGGCCAAAAACATTCAGTACTTC
NA	TRBV6-2/TRBV6-3	TRBJ2-7	NA	CASSSGALYEQYF	TGTGCCAGCAGTTCAGGGGCCCTCTACGAGCAGTACTTC